This T cell receptor beta chain was captured by sequencing in a study of shared T cell receptors in the human thymus. Turning to this clone: Other nucleotide sequences in the sample specify the same CDR3.

The V gene lost 5 bases and the J gene lost 4 bases, with 8 bases spanning the gap. Germline loops: CDR1 DFQATT, CDR2 SNEGSKA (reference sequence). This CDR3 is built from 11 residues. Generated by immunoSEQ multiplex PCR, the TCRdb table keeps only in-frame clones and is missing some. The top ten hold about 0.013% of the sample, which has just under 550,000 clones, about 80% seen once. The sample was also linked to a second study, of human thymus T cells. Turning to that study: Those donating were healthy Finnish infants in corrective surgery for congenital heart defects. Resections obtained during corrective heart surgery supplied the thymus tissue. Seemingly biased V and J gene usage marked thymic and blood repertoires. Overlap was high between thymic repertoires from unrelated individuals, as reported in related research.

This chain connects TRBV20-1 to TRBJ2-5; D is undetermined. Source material: thymocytes. The receptor comes from a boy younger than two with a congenital heart defect. DNA for the CDR3: TGCAGTGCTCGACGCGGAGAGACCCAGTACTTC. Residues: CSARRGETQYF.